The 28 T cell receptor beta chains below come from one sample, sequenced in a study of beta chain features in type 1 diabetes. Findings and caveats of the study: Researchers report that Type 1 diabetes patients had moderately but significantly shorter TCRB CDR3s across all four CD4+ subsets.

Since all of the isolated RNA was reverse transcribed, expressed TCRB transcripts were what got sequenced. This table comes from immunoSEQ multiplex PCR, and its TCRdb copy is limited to in-frame clones, with some not included. Of 600,000 to 700,000 clones listed, around 12% are singletons. No antigen has been assigned to these receptors. Sequenced input: naive CD4+ T cells from blood. Receptor source: a man younger than 45 with type 1 diabetes.

This chain connects TRBV30 to TRBJ1-5; 9 bases align to TRBD1. The CDR3 is 13 residues long. J gave up 7 bases and V 5 bases, and 6 bases lay outside the gene matches. Per the germline V gene, CDR1 is GTSNPN and CDR2 is SVGIG (reference sequence). The CDR3 DNA reads TGTGCCTGGTCCGGGACAGGGCTACAGCCCCAGCATTTT. Its protein is CAWSGTGLQPQHF.

A few counts support this clone. The CDR3 nucleotides read TGCGCCAGCAGCCAAGAAGGGCAGATGAACACCGGGGAGCTGTTTTTT. Translation: CASSQEGQMNTGELFF. V usage is TRBV4-1 and J usage is TRBJ2-2; D is unresolved. This CDR3 region has 16 residues. The germline V gene encodes CDR1 MGHRA and CDR2 YSYEKL. V was clipped by 0 bases and J by 1 base, with 9 bases between them.

This clone was recorded a few times. V gene TRBV7-9 combines with J gene TRBJ1-2; D is unresolved. The ends were cut back, 8 bases at V and 4 bases at J, with 14 bases in the middle. The germline V gene encodes CDR1 SEHNR and CDR2 FQNEAQ (reference sequence). The CDR3 consists of 13 residues. The CDR3 spells CASSQREIYGYTF. CDR3 nucleotides: TGTGCCAGCTCTCAACGGGAGATCTATGGCTACACCTTC.

The rearrangement uses TRBV9 and TRBJ2-5, with D perhaps matching TRBD1 or TRBD2 (5 bases each). This CDR3 is 14 amino acids long. Between the trimmed V and J ends, which lost 3 bases and 1 base, there was a span of 10 bases. CDR1 and CDR2 from the germline V gene are SGDLS and YYNGEE. CDR3 in DNA: TGTGCCAGCAGCGGTCGGGACCCCCAAGAGACCCAGTACTTC. Its protein product is CASSGRDPQETQYF.

This clone has just a few counts. The chain has TRBV28 and TRBJ2-1; TRBD1 agrees at 8 bases. This CDR3 is 15 amino acids long. Germline V gene data show CDR1 as MDHEN and CDR2 as SYDVKM. V gave up 6 bases and J gave up 12 bases; unmatched junction bases: 16. The CDR3: CASSTGTGDRSPQFF. CDR3 bases: TGTGCCAGCAGCACCGGGACAGGAGACCGGTCGCCGCAGTTCTTC.

The chain has TRBV19 and TRBJ2-2; 8 positions match TRBD1. The CDR3 has 15 amino acids. Germline CDR1 and CDR2: LNHDA and SQIVND (reference sequence). With 3 bases clipped from V and 0 bases from J, the junction kept 0 bases outside the gene matches. The CDR3 DNA reads as TGTGCCAGTAGTATGACAGGGGCGAACACCGGGGAGCTGTTTTTT. This sequence encodes CASSMTGANTGELFF.

This clone was observed a few times. The V and J genes are TRBV4-3 and TRBJ2-7, with 9 bases aligning to TRBD1. With V trimmed by 0 bases and J by 1 base, 1 base remained unmatched. The germline gives CDR1 LGHNA, CDR2 YSLEER. The CDR3 consists of 15 residues. CDR3 loop: CASSQEGQGSYEQYF. The CDR3 DNA reads TGCGCCAGCAGCCAAGAGGGACAGGGTTCCTACGAGCAGTACTTC.

This clone was counted between two and nine times. The chain recombines TRBV7-2 with TRBJ2-2; D may be TRBD1 or TRBD2 (5 bases each). The V gene's germline CDR1 is SGHTA and CDR2 FQGNSA. The length of the CDR3 is 16 residues. Deletions cut 5 bases from V and 6 bases from J, with 19 bases between. The CDR3 sequence is CASSPPGTLVAGELFF. CDR3 nucleotide sequence: TGTGCCAGCAGCCCCCCCGGGACCCTAGTGGCCGGGGAGCTGTTTTTT.

Only a few counts were recorded for this clone. The CDR3 reads CAWSVQGAEPLHF. The CDR3 DNA follows: TGTGCCTGGAGTGTCCAGGGGGCGGAACCCCTCCACTTT. The V and J genes are TRBV30 and TRBJ1-6, with 8 bases identical to TRBD1. Germline V lookup: CDR1 GTSNPN, CDR2 SVGIG (reference sequence). The CDR3 consists of 13 residues. Unmatched junction bases numbered 4, after V lost 0 bases and J lost 12 bases.

This clone was found a few times. The genes are TRBV29-1 and TRBJ1-2, with 10 bases lining up with TRBD1. Trimming at V came to 5 bases and at J to 7 bases, leaving 13 bases not matched to a gene. Germline assignment: CDR1 SQVTM and CDR2 ANQGSEA. This CDR3 region has 15 residues. CDR3 sequence: CSVLDRGRDPSGYTF. As DNA, the CDR3 is TGCAGCGTTCTTGACAGGGGGCGCGATCCTAGTGGCTACACCTTC.

The sample holds a few counts of this clone. The chain joins TRBV7-9 to TRBJ1-6; 10 bases are shared with TRBD1. Trimming cost V 3 bases and J 9 bases; bases outside gene matches: 2. Germline V CDR1 and CDR2: SEHNR, FQNEAQ (reference sequence). The CDR3 loop spans 14 amino acids. CDR3 nucleotides: TGTGCCAGCAGCTTCGGACAGGGGGGTTCACCCCTCCACTTT. It specifies CASSFGQGGSPLHF.

The V gene is TRBV7-2, the J gene TRBJ2-4; D is perhaps TRBD1 or TRBD2 (5 bases each). The CDR3 runs 15 residues. Germline V gene data show CDR1 as SGHTA and CDR2 as FQGNSA. V lost 6 bases and J 6 bases, leaving 18 bases between the germline ends. The CDR3 here is CASRPNQGRGNIQYF. The CDR3 region has the DNA TGTGCCAGCAGACCTAACCAGGGACGAGGAAACATTCAGTACTTC. Full variable domain (outside the CDR3, taken from reference TRBV7-2 and TRBJ2-4): GAGVSQSPSNKVTEKGKDVELRCDPISGHTALYWYRQSLGQGLEFLIYFQGNSAPDKSGLPSDRFSAERTGGSVSTLTIQRTQQEDSAVYLCASRPNQGRGNIQYFGAGTRLSVL.

In this sample, this clone turned up a few times. The V gene is TRBV28, the J gene TRBJ2-5; D gene unclear. CDR3 length equals 12 residues. Trimming took 4 bases from V and 5 from J, leaving 8 bases between them. CDR1 is MDHEN and CDR2 is SYDVKM in the germline V gene. As DNA, the CDR3 is TGTGCCAGCAGTTCCCCGACCGAGACCCAGTACTTC. This translates into CASSSPTETQYF.

This clone was recorded a few times. The same CDR3 also results from other DNA sequences found in this sample. J is TRBJ2-7 and V is TRBV28; tentatively, D is TRBD2 (5 bases). V was cut by 3 bases and J by 3 bases, with 6 bases left in between. Germline V gene data show CDR1 as MDHEN and CDR2 as SYDVKM. The length of the CDR3 is 12 residues. CDR3 bases: TGTGCCAGCAGTTTCGGGGTCTACGAGCAGTACTTC. It encodes CASSFGVYEQYF.

This clone was seen a few times. The chain joins TRBV7-3 to TRBJ2-3, with D perhaps given as TRBD1 or TRBD2 (5 bases each). The CDR3 consists of 13 residues. Germline CDR1 reads SGHTA; CDR2 reads FQGTGA. V dropped 5 bases and J dropped 5 bases, with 11 bases sitting between them. The CDR3 region is CASSLRGRDTQYF. CDR3 DNA: TGTGCCAGCAGCCTCCGGGGCAGAGATACGCAGTATTTT.

The rearrangement uses TRBV4-2 and TRBJ1-1, with D possibly matching TRBD1 (6 bases). The CDR3 spans 15 residues. CDR1 and CDR2 from the germline V gene are LGHNA and YNFKEQ. The V end lost 4 bases, the J end lost 6 bases, and 18 bases lay between the germline ends. The CDR3 DNA follows: TGTGCCAGCAGCCCTCTGCTACAGGGTACCCCTGAAGCTTTCTTT. This codes for CASSPLLQGTPEAFF.

This clone was picked up a small number of times. V usage is TRBV6-6 and J usage is TRBJ2-6; D may be TRBD1 (6 bases). This CDR3 has 15 residues. V dropped 6 bases and J dropped 2 bases, with 11 bases sitting between them. Germline V lookup: CDR1 MNHNY, CDR2 SVGAGI (reference sequence). The CDR3 sequence: CASRLQGTGANVLTF. CDR3 DNA: TGTGCCAGCAGATTACAGGGAACTGGGGCCAACGTCCTGACTTTC.

The chain has TRBV5-1 and TRBJ2-4; 7 positions match TRBD1. V gave up 1 base and J gave up 10 bases; unmatched junction bases: 11. The germline gives CDR1 SGHRS, CDR2 YFSETQ. The CDR3 sequence is 15 residues long. Here the CDR3 reads CASSLLGTEAGIQYF. DNA for the CDR3: TGCGCCAGCAGCTTGTTGGGGACAGAGGCGGGTATTCAGTACTTC.

J is TRBJ1-3 and V is TRBV7-2; perhaps TRBD1 as D (6 bases). CDR3 length: 16 residues. Germline V lookup: CDR1 SGHTA, CDR2 FQGNSA. Deletions cut 5 bases from V and 7 bases from J, with 21 bases between. In DNA form, the CDR3 reads TGTGCCAGCAGCCCTTGGACAGCCGGCGATGGGAACACCATATATTTT. Amino acid sequence: CASSPWTAGDGNTIYF.

This sequence joins TRBV7-3 and TRBJ2-3; D is unclear. The CDR3 spans 15 residues. V lost 1 base to trimming and J lost 0 bases, with 8 bases between them. From germline, CDR1 is SGHTA and CDR2 FQGTGA. The CDR3 DNA follows: TGTGCCAGCAGCTTAATTTACAGTAGCACAGATACGCAGTATTTT. Its protein product is CASSLIYSSTDTQYF.

The rearrangement joins TRBV28 to TRBJ2-7; TRBD1 matches 8 bases. Germline V lookup: CDR1 MDHEN, CDR2 SYDVKM. This CDR3 has 15 residues. With V trimmed by 4 bases and J by 1 base, 6 bases remained unmatched. As DNA, the CDR3 is TGTGCCAGCAGTTCGGGACAGGAGATTTCCTACGAGCAGTACTTC. Protein sequence: CASSSGQEISYEQYF. Variable domain in full (rest from reference TRBV28 and TRBJ2-7): DVKVTQSSRYLVKRTGEKVFLECVQDMDHENMFWYRQDPGLGLRLIYFSYDVKMKEKGDIPEGYSVSREKKERFSLILESASTNQTSMYLCASSSGQEISYEQYFGPGTRLTVT.

This clone has just a few counts. V usage is TRBV25-1 and J usage is TRBJ2-3; D is tentatively TRBD1 or TRBD2 (5 bases each). V was cut by 3 bases and J by 0 bases, with 13 bases left in between. Germline V gene data show CDR1 as MGHDK and CDR2 as SYGVNS. This CDR3 is 16 amino acids long. The CDR3 sequence is CASSDYKGPSTDTQYF. CDR3 coding DNA: TGTGCCAGCAGTGATTACAAGGGACCAAGCACAGATACGCAGTATTTT.

This clone showed up just a few times. The chain carries TRBV19 and TRBJ1-6; D gene uncertain. Trimming took off 3 bases at V and 7 bases at J, with 16 bases between the two ends. The CDR3 runs to 16 residues. CDR1 LNHDA and CDR2 SQIVND come from the germline V gene (reference sequence). CDR3 nucleotide sequence: TGTGCCAGTAGTATTGAAGCCTACAGTCAGAATTCACCCCTCCACTTT. Translated, it gives CASSIEAYSQNSPLHF.

This clone was detected only a few times. This chain connects TRBV14 to TRBJ2-5, with TRBD2 as a possible D gene (6 bases). V lost 2 bases and J 5 bases, leaving 9 bases between the germline ends. The CDR3 is made up of 13 amino acids. CDR1 is SGHDN, CDR2 FVKESK, per germline. The CDR3 DNA follows: TGTGCCAGCAGCCAACTAGCGATGGAGACCCAGTACTTC. It translates to CASSQLAMETQYF. The full variable domain, completed using reference TRBV14 and TRBJ2-5, is EAGVTQFPSHSVIEKGQTVTLRCDPISGHDNLYWYRRVMGKEIKFLLHFVKESKQDESGMPNNRFLAERTGGTYSTLKVQPAELEDSGVYFCASSQLAMETQYFGPGTRLLVL.

There are a few counts of this clone. The chain joins TRBV29-1 to TRBJ2-5; tentative D call: TRBD1 (7 bases). The tail of the sequence fits TRBJ2-7 better, so the J call may be wrong. This CDR3 has 14 amino acids. Looked up from germline, CDR1 is SQVTM and CDR2 is ANQGSEA. Here the CDR3 DNA reads TGCAGCGTTGCGGGGGACAGTTTCTCCTACGAGCAGTACTTC. Translation gives CSVAGDSFSYEQYF.

The chain joins TRBV30 to TRBJ1-6; D gene ambiguous. The ends were cut back, 0 bases at V and 10 bases at J, with 7 bases in the middle. This CDR3 spans 12 amino acids. Germline values: CDR1 GTSNPN, CDR2 SVGIG (reference sequence). The chain's CDR3 is CAWSVPASPLHF. The CDR3 DNA is TGTGCCTGGAGTGTACCCGCGTCACCCCTCCACTTT.

DNA of the CDR3: TGTGCCAGCAGCCCGGGACTAGCGGGGGGCGCAGATACGCAGTATTTT. Its protein product is CASSPGLAGGADTQYF. The chain is built from TRBV25-1 and TRBJ2-3, with 15 bases matching TRBD2. The ends lost 6 bases at V and 4 bases at J; junction bases unmatched: 5. This CDR3 has 16 amino acids. Germline-derived CDR1 and CDR2 are MGHDK and SYGVNS.

This clone has a handful of counts. This chain uses TRBV5-8 with TRBJ1-2; no clear D. With 1 base removed from V and 8 bases from J, the gap between germline ends came to 9 bases. Germline V CDR1 and CDR2: SGHTS, YDEGEE. The CDR3 consists of 12 residues. CDR3 nucleotides: TGTGCCAGCAGCTTGCGGGAGAGAGGCTACACCTTC. Translation gives CASSLRERGYTF. Based on the CDR3 plus reference TRBV5-8 and TRBJ1-2, the full variable domain is EAGVTQSPTHLIKTRGQQATLRCSPISGHTSVYWYQQALGLGLQFLLWYDEGEERNRGNFPPRFSGRQFPNYSSELNVNALELEDSALYLCASSLRERGYTFGSGTRLTVV.